This TCR beta chain was profiled in a study of human T cells and chemical hapten exposure (dated by TCRdb to the early 2020s). Regarding the research as a whole: For sensitization, 2% DPC in acetone was applied to a 2 cm by 2 cm area of upper inner arm skin. Patients additionally received weekly therapeutic DPC doses to the scalp throughout the approximately 25-week study period. Patch tests used Finn chambers with 0.01% DPC on the upper back, scored after 6 days by International Contact Dermatitis Research Group standards. The mostly female patient cohort included alopecia areata with under or over 50% scalp involvement, alopecia totalis and alopecia universalis. Libraries were pooled for sequencing, and per-sample TCR yields varied mainly because of small differences in library volumes within the pool. This study followed changes in the peripheral blood TCR repertoire in vivo during primary and secondary sensitization of alopecia patients to the hapten diphenylcyclopropenone (DPC). Blood samples were taken from patients before sensitization (week 0) and at 2, 6 and about 24 weeks after DPC sensitization. For TCR sequencing, blood came from twenty-nine alopecia patients at anywhere from one to four time points (pre-sensitization, 2, 6 and 24 weeks).

Sequences SEHNR (CDR1) and FQNEAQ (CDR2) are obtained from the germline V gene (reference sequence). Taken from cysteine to phenylalanine, the CDR3 has 14 residues. Of the read, only the CDR3 DNA is kept; its 42 bases are in frame from base 1. Trimming at the junction amounts to 5 bases on V and 4 bases on J, and the germline ends lie 13 bases apart. This clonotype appeared many times. The target of this receptor is not known. Base qualities are not provided; no much larger clone lies one nucleotide away. This sample's time point label indicates: patch test 2, 6 weeks after DPC sensitization. The treatment or condition label, read with the paper, signifies: therapeutic diphenylcyclopropenone sensitization with weekly scalp DPC. At every patch-test visit, the blood draw took place before the patch test was put on. Patients were eligible if aged 18 to 70, diagnosed with alopecia and judged suitable for DPC therapy, and pregnant patients were excluded. Unfractionated whole blood was collected in Tempus Blood RNA tubes, and total RNA was extracted from that blood.

The study at large found these results: After repeated subsampling, the strength of the expansion versus patch-test correlation and the threshold at which it became significant changed. No change with DPC sensitization was found in the number of TCRs above 1 in 1000 frequency, and no evidence of global repertoire structure alterations was found. Compared with pre-sensitization or healthy control sets, expanded TCRs formed significantly more large CDR3 similarity clusters, which is consistent with antigen-driven responses. The number of PT1 expanded TCRs positively correlated with patch test score, significant at thresholds 8, 16 and 32 but not 4. Because all patients had alopecia, a presumed autoimmune disease, the immune response of the patients might differ from that of healthy individuals.

Library generation was performed with RACE. Instrument on record: NextSeq 500. Library preparation attached unique molecular identifiers to individual cDNA molecules for quantitative, reproducible TCR counting. Both TCR alpha and TCR beta chains were sequenced from each blood RNA sample. Under the source paper's analysis protocol: A median of around 100,000 TCRs per sample was observed, with a range of about 23,224 to 690,600. The Decombinator software suite was used to annotate V, J and CDR3 in the TCR reads. For the PS versus PT1 abundance plots, all samples were subsampled to the same number of TCRs (28,000). TCRs were defined as expanded if absent before sensitization and observed at least eight times at the 2-week time point. TCRdb cleaned the public reads at Q25 with fastp, built clones with MiXCR and kept in-frame beta chains. Rows with a matching CDR3 protein are joined into one entry that keeps the most common DNA and genes. It is TCRdb's table, rather than the study itself, that gives the V and J calls and clone size. Across this sample there are a few hundred thousand distinct CDR3 sequences, with roughly 6.3% seen only once. Roughly 5.4% of the sample is held by the ten biggest clonotypes.

The chain joins TRBV7-9 to TRBJ2-3; the D gene identity is not certain. This TCR derives from a woman aged 18-29 years with alopecia areata. Some clones in this sample may be carry-over from other donors' samples. The source material was whole blood, sampled in connection with sensitization to the hapten diphenylcyclopropenone (DPC). The CDR3 in this case is CASSPRAGADTQYF. The DNA is TGTGCCAGCAGCCCTCGGGCCGGTGCAGATACGCAGTATTTT.